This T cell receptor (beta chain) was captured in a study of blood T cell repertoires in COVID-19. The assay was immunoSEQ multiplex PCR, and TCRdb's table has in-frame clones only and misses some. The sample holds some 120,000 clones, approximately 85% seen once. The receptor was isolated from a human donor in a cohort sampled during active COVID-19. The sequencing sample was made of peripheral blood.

The CDR3 sequence: CASSEWHLQETQYF. The CDR3 DNA reads as TGTGCCAGCAGTGAATGGCACCTCCAAGAGACCCAGTACTTC. The rearrangement joins TRBV2 to TRBJ2-5; D is uncertain. Per germline, CDR1 SNHLY and CDR2 FYNNEI. This CDR3 region has 14 residues. The V gene lost 2 bases and the J gene lost 1 base, with 8 bases spanning the gap.